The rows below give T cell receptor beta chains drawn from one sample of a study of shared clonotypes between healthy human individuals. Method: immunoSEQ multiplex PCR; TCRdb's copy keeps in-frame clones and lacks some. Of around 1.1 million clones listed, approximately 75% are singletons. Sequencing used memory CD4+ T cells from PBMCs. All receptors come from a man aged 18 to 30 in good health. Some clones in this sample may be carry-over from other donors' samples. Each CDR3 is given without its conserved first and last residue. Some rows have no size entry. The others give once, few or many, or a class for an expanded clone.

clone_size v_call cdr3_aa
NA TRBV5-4 ASSPNQRSLF
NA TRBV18 ASSNLAGIVNEQY
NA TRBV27 ASSLGRGGGELF
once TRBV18 ASSGDSMNTEAF
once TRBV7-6 ASSLRNSGSSYEQY
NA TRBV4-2 ASSQDTRGVSGNTIY
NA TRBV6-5 ASSYSMWAGRNEQF
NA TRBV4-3 ASSQDGLVNTEAF
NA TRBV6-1 ASSEVQGSEGPQH
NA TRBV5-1 ASRWGGYEGEAF
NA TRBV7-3 ASSITGDTGELF
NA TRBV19 ASSPTGSDGNTIY
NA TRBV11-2 ASSYRLAGVGDTQY
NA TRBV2 ASRYSGIGNTIY
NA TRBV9 ASSVRQRFDYGYT
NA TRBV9 ASSGGLTTSSGDREQY
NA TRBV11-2 ASSLGSAGVSSYNEQF
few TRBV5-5 ASSFDGGYSEAF
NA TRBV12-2 ASRSPQGGELYNEQF
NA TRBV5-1 ASSLTDSGANVLT
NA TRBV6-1 ASSEKGGPTEAF
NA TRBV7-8 ASSPRGGETQY
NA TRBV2 ASSLQLAGGETQY
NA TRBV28 ASSSAAETQY
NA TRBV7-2 ASSFVGSPLH
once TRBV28 ASKAGGTYGYT
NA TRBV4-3 ASSRDLGNEQY
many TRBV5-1 ASSPREVPGELF
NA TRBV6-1 ASSEPGRKSYEQY
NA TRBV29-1 SVDTGNRQY
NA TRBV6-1 ASIGGSTGELF
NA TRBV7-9 ASGSGRANTGELF
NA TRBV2 ASSPDGLGTDTQY
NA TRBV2 ASRVLVAGVYNEQF
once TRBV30 AGGSATQY
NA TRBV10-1 ASSEKGVARSYEQY
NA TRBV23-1 ASSQGRLAGATDTQY
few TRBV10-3 AISELGQGHTEAF
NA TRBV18 ASSPLGRNSYEQY
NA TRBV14 ASSLFGTGARGYT
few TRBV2 ASRQNYGYT
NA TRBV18 ASSPPDRNRVGEQF
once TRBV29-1 SGASGANTGELF
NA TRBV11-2 ASSLGGWISSGELF
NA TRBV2 ASRDEA
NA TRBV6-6 ASSPDRESYGYT
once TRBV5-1 ASSLAWETQY
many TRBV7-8 ASSPTSGRATLPDTQY